Listed below are T cell receptor beta chains from one sample, sequenced in a study of T cell changes during pregnancy in multiple sclerosis. The assay was immunoSEQ multiplex PCR, and TCRdb's table has in-frame clones only and misses some. This table holds approximately 60,000 clones, approximately 94% found once. Material: CD8+ T cells from peripheral blood mononuclear cells, obtained in the third trimester of pregnancy. The receptors were sampled from a female donor with multiple sclerosis, enrolled in a pregnancy study. The CDR3 runs from the conserved cysteine through the conserved F or W. The D gene is left open where the match is weak. Rows give clone size only sometimes, using once, few, many, or a class for an expanded clone.

size,J,V,D,CDR3,DNA
-,TRBJ2-1,TRBV29-1,-,CSELRYNEQFF,TGCAGCGAATTGCGTTACAATGAGCAGTTCTTC
-,TRBJ1-4,TRBV14,TRBD1,CASSQVDRDNEKLFF,TGTGCCAGCAGCCAAGTAGACAGGGATAATGAAAAACTGTTTTTT
-,TRBJ2-3,TRBV7-2,-,CASSLVDWRDSTDTQYF,TGTGCCAGCAGCTTAGTAGATTGGCGGGATAGCACAGATACGCAGTATTTT
-,TRBJ1-3,TRBV30,-,CAWSVARSGNTIYF,TGTGCCTGGAGTGTAGCTAGGTCTGGAAACACCATATATTTT
-,TRBJ2-3,TRBV11-2,TRBD2,CASSLASGLATDTQYF,TGTGCCAGCAGCTTAGCATCGGGACTAGCGACAGATACGCAGTATTTT
-,TRBJ1-3,TRBV7-9,TRBD1,CASSGRDRAGNTIYF,TGTGCCAGCAGCGGGAGGGACAGGGCTGGAAACACCATATATTTT
-,TRBJ1-5,TRBV7-8,TRBD1,CASSLQGSNQPQHF,TGTGCCAGCAGCCTACAGGGGAGCAATCAGCCCCAGCATTTT
once,TRBJ2-1,TRBV6-1,TRBD2,CASSEGLAGGYEQFF,TGTGCCAGCAGTGAGGGACTAGCGGGAGGCTATGAGCAGTTCTTC
-,TRBJ2-7,TRBV9,-,CASSGPSAGDEQYF,TGTGCCAGCAGCGGCCCGAGTGCAGGGGACGAGCAGTACTTC
-,TRBJ1-2,TRBV1,-,CTSVQGLVGYGYTF,TGCACCAGCGTACAGGGGCTTGTGGGCTATGGCTACACCTTC
-,TRBJ2-7,TRBV2,-,CASRDPNGGPYEQYF,TGTGCCAGCAGGGACCCGAACGGAGGGCCCTACGAGCAGTACTTC
-,TRBJ1-1,TRBV19,-,CASSIDLGLDTEAFF,TGTGCCAGTAGTATAGATCTGGGCTTGGACACTGAAGCTTTCTTT
-,TRBJ1-2,TRBV2,-,CASSDTGTVYGYTF,TGTGCCAGCAGTGATACGGGAACAGTCTATGGCTACACCTTC
-,TRBJ2-1,TRBV6-1,TRBD2,CASSEDGLAGAHEQFF,TGTGCCAGCAGTGAGGACGGACTAGCGGGAGCCCATGAGCAGTTCTTC
-,TRBJ2-7,TRBV4-1,TRBD2,CASSQEGETSGYEQYF,TGCGCCAGCAGCCAAGAAGGGGAGACTAGCGGTTACGAGCAGTACTTC
-,TRBJ2-1,TRBV6-5,-,CASSYLLTYNEQFF,TGTGCCAGCAGTTACCTTCTTACATACAATGAGCAGTTCTTC
-,TRBJ2-3,TRBV6-4,TRBD2,CASSDSVAGDVDTQYF,TGTGCCAGCAGTGACTCAGTAGCGGGAGACGTAGATACGCAGTATTTT
-,TRBJ1-1,TRBV30,-,CAWSARGDTEAFF,TGTGCCTGGAGTGCCCGGGGGGACACTGAAGCTTTCTTT
-,TRBJ2-7,TRBV5-4,-,CASSPHNYYEQYF,TGTGCCAGCAGCCCCCACAATTACTACGAGCAGTACTTC
-,TRBJ2-7,TRBV7-2,TRBD2,CASSFFFGLAGGYEQYF,TGTGCCAGCAGCTTCTTCTTCGGACTAGCGGGAGGCTACGAGCAGTACTTC
once,TRBJ2-7,TRBV19,-,CASSIGTYEQYF,TGTGCCAGTAGTATCGGGACCTACGAGCAGTACTTC
-,TRBJ2-3,TRBV15,TRBD2,CATSQSGATDTQYF,TGTGCCACCAGCCAAAGCGGGGCCACAGATACGCAGTATTTT
-,TRBJ2-1,TRBV10-2,-,CASSESRASEQFF,TGCGCCAGCAGTGAGTCGAGAGCTAGTGAGCAGTTCTTC
-,TRBJ2-1,TRBV19,TRBD1,CASSIWDRTEQFF,TGTGCCAGTAGTATTTGGGACAGGACTGAGCAGTTCTTC
-,TRBJ2-2,TRBV2,TRBD2,CASSERTSGRARNTGELFF,TGTGCCAGCAGTGAACGGACTAGCGGGAGGGCCCGGAACACCGGGGAGCTGTTTTTT
-,TRBJ2-1,TRBV9,-,CASSVDLNEQFF,TGTGCCAGCAGCGTAGACTTGAATGAGCAGTTCTTC
-,TRBJ2-3,TRBV5-1,-,CASSYDSSTDTQYF,TGCGCCAGCAGCTACGACTCTAGCACAGATACGCAGTATTTT
-,TRBJ2-5,TRBV27,TRBD2,CASGEREPETQYF,TGTGCCAGCGGCGAGCGGGAGCCAGAGACCCAGTACTTC
-,TRBJ2-7,TRBV7-9,-,CASSLDRQSPYEQYF,TGTGCCAGCAGCTTAGATCGACAGTCCCCCTACGAGCAGTACTTC
-,TRBJ2-1,TRBV11-3,TRBD2,CASSPAGGPAYNEQFF,TGTGCCAGCAGCCCAGCGGGAGGGCCGGCCTACAATGAGCAGTTCTTC